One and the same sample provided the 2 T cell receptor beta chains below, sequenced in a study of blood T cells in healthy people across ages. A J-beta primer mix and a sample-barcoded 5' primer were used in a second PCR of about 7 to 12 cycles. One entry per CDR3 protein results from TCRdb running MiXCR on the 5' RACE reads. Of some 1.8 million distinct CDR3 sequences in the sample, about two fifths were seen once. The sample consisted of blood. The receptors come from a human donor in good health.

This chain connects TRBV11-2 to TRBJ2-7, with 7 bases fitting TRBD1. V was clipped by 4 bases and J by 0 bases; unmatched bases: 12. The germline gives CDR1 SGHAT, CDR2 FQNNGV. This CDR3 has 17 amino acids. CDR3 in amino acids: CASSSPPGTVISYEQYF. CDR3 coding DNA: TGTGCCAGCAGCTCTCCTCCCGGGACAGTAATCTCCTACGAGCAGTACTTC.

CDR3 sequence (DNA): TGCGCCAGCAGCCAAGATCTAAGACCCGAAAAACTGTTTTTT. Amino acids: CASSQDLRPEKLFF. The rearrangement joins TRBV4-3 to TRBJ1-4; D is unresolved. The CDR3 contains 14 residues. Trimming removed 0 bases from V and 8 bases from J, with 10 bases in between. Looked up from germline, CDR1 is LGHNA and CDR2 is YSLEER.